This T cell receptor (beta chain) was sequenced during a study of cytomegalovirus exposure and HLA in healthy donors. The study, taken as a whole, reports: Some V segments (TRBV6-2 and TRBV6-3 among them) were excluded as indistinguishable. HLA restriction was apparent for most CMV-associated TCR beta chains in a later analysis. HLA allele associations emerged for around 15,000 TCR beta sequences in a later analysis, at 0.05 false discovery rate.

Primers: 60 Vbeta forward and 13 Jbeta reverse. The protocol was immunoSEQ multiplex PCR, while the TCRdb copy is restricted to in-frame clones and leaves out a portion. The data show about 300,000 clones, roughly 90% seen once. Between the trimmed V and J ends, which lost 3 bases and 5 bases, there was a span of 6 bases. Germline CDR1 SEHNR, CDR2 FQNEAQ (reference sequence). This CDR3 contains 12 residues. A note on this clone: Its cognate antigen is unknown.

The receptor was derived from a man aged 40-55 years in good health and CMV-seropositive. The chain has TRBV7-9 and TRBJ2-3; D call uncertain. The sequencing input was PBMCs. Written as DNA, the CDR3 is TGTGCCAGCAGCTTTCGCGTAGATACGCAGTATTTT. Translating it yields CASSFRVDTQYF.